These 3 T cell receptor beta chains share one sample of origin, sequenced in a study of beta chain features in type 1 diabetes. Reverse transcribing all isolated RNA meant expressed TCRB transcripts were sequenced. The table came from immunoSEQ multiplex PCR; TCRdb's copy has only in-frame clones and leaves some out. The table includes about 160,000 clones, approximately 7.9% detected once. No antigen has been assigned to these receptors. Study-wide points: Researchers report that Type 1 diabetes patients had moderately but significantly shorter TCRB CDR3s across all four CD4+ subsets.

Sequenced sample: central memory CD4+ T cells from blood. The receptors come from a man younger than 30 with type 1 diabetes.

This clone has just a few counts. The CDR3 protein is CASSEGQAIRGYEQYF. In nucleotides, the CDR3 is TGTGCCAGCAGTGAGGGGCAGGCGATCAGAGGATACGAGCAGTACTTC. V gene TRBV25-1 combines with J gene TRBJ2-7; a possible D gene is TRBD1 (5 bases). The CDR3 covers 16 residues. Germline loops: CDR1 MGHDK, CDR2 SYGVNS. V lost 3 bases to trimming and J lost 4 bases, with 19 bases between them.

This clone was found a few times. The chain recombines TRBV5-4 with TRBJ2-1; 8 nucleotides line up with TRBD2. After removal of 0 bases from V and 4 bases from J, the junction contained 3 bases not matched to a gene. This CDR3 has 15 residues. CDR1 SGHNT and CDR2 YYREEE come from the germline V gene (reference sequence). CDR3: CASSLELADYNEQFF. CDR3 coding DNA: TGTGCCAGCAGCTTGGAACTAGCGGATTACAATGAGCAGTTCTTC.

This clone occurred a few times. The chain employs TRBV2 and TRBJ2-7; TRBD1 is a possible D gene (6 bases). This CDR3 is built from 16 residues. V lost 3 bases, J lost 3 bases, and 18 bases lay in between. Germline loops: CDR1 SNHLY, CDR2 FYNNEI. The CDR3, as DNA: TGTGCCAGCAGTGACAGGGGCCCCAAATTTAGCTACGAGCAGTACTTC. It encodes CASSDRGPKFSYEQYF. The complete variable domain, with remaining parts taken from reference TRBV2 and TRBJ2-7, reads EPEVTQTPSHQVTQMGQEVILRCVPISNHLYFYWYRQILGQKVEFLVSFYNNEISEKSEIFDDQFSVERPDGSNFTLKIRSTKLEDSAMYFCASSDRGPKFSYEQYFGPGTRLTVT.